The text below deals with one T cell receptor (beta chain). Antigen: not known. Study processing details: Per sample, the median was around 100,000 TCRs, with values from about 24,000 to 680,000. TCRdb fed the RACE reads into MiXCR, producing one record per CDR3 protein. The V and J calls and clone size are TCRdb's, not the authors'. Here the sample spans tens of thousands of distinct CDR3 sequences, more than 8% being singletons. The CDR3 loop spans 11 amino acids. V gave up 2 bases and J gave up 9 bases, with 8 bases separating them. Germline V gene lookup returns CDR1 GTSNPN and CDR2 SVGIG (reference sequence). This sample is part of a study of human T cells and chemical hapten exposure. Study-wide context: Yields of TCR per sample differed, chiefly owing to small differences in pooled library volume.

As to time point: patch test 1, 2 weeks after DPC sensitization. As to treatment: therapeutic diphenylcyclopropenone sensitization with weekly scalp DPC. Study-wide points: There were significantly more large CDR3 similarity clusters among expanded TCRs than among controls.

The chain combines TRBV30 with TRBJ2-1, with D maybe TRBD1 (5 bases). The sequence was obtained from a woman aged 40 to 50 with alopecia areata. Some clones in this sample may be carry-over from other donors' samples. The specimen was whole blood, collected in connection with sensitization to the hapten diphenylcyclopropenone (DPC). The CDR3 spells CAWSTGREQFF. CDR3 nucleotides: TGTGCCTGGAGTACAGGACGTGAGCAGTTCTTC.